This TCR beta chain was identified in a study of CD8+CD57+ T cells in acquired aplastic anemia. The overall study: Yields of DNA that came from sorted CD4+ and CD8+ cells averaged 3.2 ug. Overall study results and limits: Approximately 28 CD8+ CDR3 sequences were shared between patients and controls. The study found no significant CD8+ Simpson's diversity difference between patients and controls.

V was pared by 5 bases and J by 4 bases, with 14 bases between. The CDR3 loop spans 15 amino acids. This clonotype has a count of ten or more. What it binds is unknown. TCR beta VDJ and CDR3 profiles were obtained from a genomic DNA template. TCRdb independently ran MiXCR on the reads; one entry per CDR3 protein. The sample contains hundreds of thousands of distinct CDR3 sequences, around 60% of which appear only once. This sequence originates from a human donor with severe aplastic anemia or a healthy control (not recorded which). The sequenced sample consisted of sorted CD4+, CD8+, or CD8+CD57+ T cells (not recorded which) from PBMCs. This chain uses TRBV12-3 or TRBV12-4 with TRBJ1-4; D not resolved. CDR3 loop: CASSRDRLNNEKLFF. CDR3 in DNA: TGTGCCAGCAGTCGAGACCGATTAAATAATGAAAAACTGTTTTTT.